Listed below are T cell receptor beta chains from one sample, sequenced in a study of T cell responses to AZD1222 COVID-19 vaccine. This table comes from immunoSEQ multiplex PCR, and its TCRdb copy is limited to in-frame clones, with some not included. This table holds more than 85,000 clones, more than 70% found once. The specimen comprised peripheral blood, sampled on day 0 of AZD1222 vaccination. The source is an adult in good health. Both conserved end residues are part of each CDR3. The D gene is left open where the match is weak. Some rows have no size entry. The others give once, few or many, or a class for an expanded clone.

cdr3_aa | cdr3_nt | j_call | d_call | v_call | clone_size
CASSMAGPNQPQHF | TGTGCCAGTAGTATGGCGGGTCCCAATCAGCCCCAGCATTTT | TRBJ1-5 | NA | TRBV19 | NA
CASRIDSSYEQYF | TGTGCCAGCAGAATCGACAGCTCCTACGAGCAGTACTTC | TRBJ2-7 | NA | TRBV28 | NA
CASSEVRSGTATNYGYTF | TGTGCCAGCAGTGAAGTTAGGTCCGGGACGGCTACTAACTATGGCTACACCTTC | TRBJ1-2 | NA | TRBV6-1 | once
CAWRPSGRYYNEQFF | TGTGCCTGGAGGCCTAGCGGGAGGTACTACAATGAGCAGTTCTTC | TRBJ2-1 | TRBD2 | TRBV30 | NA
CASSTSGTGAAEQYF | TGTGCCAGCAGCACCTCCGGGACAGGGGCCGCCGAGCAGTACTTC | TRBJ2-7 | TRBD1 | TRBV7-9 | NA
CASSGREGQSLQETQYF | TGTGCCAGCAGCGGGCGGGAGGGCCAGTCTCTCCAAGAGACCCAGTACTTC | TRBJ2-5 | TRBD2 | TRBV11-2 | NA
CASSGRSYEQYF | TGTGCCAGCAGTGGCCGCTCCTACGAGCAGTACTTC | TRBJ2-7 | NA | TRBV2 | once
CASTEMGGSYEQYF | TGTGCCAGCACTGAAATGGGGGGCTCCTACGAGCAGTACTTC | TRBJ2-7 | NA | TRBV27 | NA
CASSFTGREKLFF | TGTGCCAGCTCATTCACAGGGCGGGAAAAACTGTTTTTT | TRBJ1-4 | NA | TRBV18 | NA
CASSSPTLPGSGYTF | TGTGCCAGCAGCTCCCCGACCCTACCGGGCTCCGGCTACACCTTC | TRBJ1-2 | NA | TRBV7-2 | NA
CASSHHRVSKGQPQHF | TGTGCCAGCAGCCACCACAGGGTAAGTAAGGGCCAGCCCCAGCATTTT | TRBJ1-5 | NA | TRBV3-1/TRBV3-2 | NA
CASSPSASYGYTF | TGTGCCAGCAGCCCCTCAGCCTCCTATGGCTACACCTTC | TRBJ1-2 | NA | TRBV12-3/TRBV12-4 | NA
CASSPTDINYGYTF | TGTGCCAGCTCACCAACAGATATTAACTATGGCTACACCTTC | TRBJ1-2 | NA | TRBV18 | NA
CASSSGTDTGELFF | TGTGCCAGCAGCTCCGGGACAGATACCGGGGAGCTGTTTTTT | TRBJ2-2 | TRBD1 | TRBV7-8 | NA
CASRGAGRTGNEQFF | TGTGCCAGCCGGGGTGCGGGCAGAACGGGCAATGAGCAGTTCTTC | TRBJ2-1 | NA | TRBV6-5 | NA
CASSLGSSYEQYF | TGTGCCAGCTCACTTGGGAGCTCCTACGAGCAGTACTTC | TRBJ2-7 | NA | TRBV18 | NA
CASTSGANTIYF | TGTGCCAGCACCTCGGGGGCGAACACCATATATTTT | TRBJ1-3 | NA | TRBV5-5 | NA
CATSDLFNEQFF | TGTGCCACCAGTGATTTGTTCAATGAGCAGTTCTTC | TRBJ2-1 | NA | TRBV24-1 | NA
CASTRELTDTQYF | TGTGCCAGCACCCGGGAACTCACAGATACGCAGTATTTT | TRBJ2-3 | NA | TRBV6-6 | NA
CASSPPVLETQYF | TGTGCCAGCTCACCACCGGTTTTGGAGACCCAGTACTTC | TRBJ2-5 | NA | TRBV18 | NA
CASSLEGGMYEQYF | TGCGCCAGCAGCCTGGAAGGGGGCATGTACGAGCAGTACTTC | TRBJ2-7 | TRBD1 | TRBV5-1 | NA
CASSPGRGAVGQFF | TGTGCCAGCAGCCCGGGCAGGGGTGCCGTCGGGCAGTTCTTC | TRBJ2-1 | NA | TRBV28 | NA
CASSVDTGELFF | TGTGCCAGCAGCGTCGACACCGGGGAGCTGTTTTTT | TRBJ2-2 | NA | TRBV9 | few
CASSRFSGINDEQYF | TGTGCCAGCAGCCGGTTCAGTGGTATTAACGACGAGCAGTACTTC | TRBJ2-7 | NA | TRBV6-6 | NA
CASSPGPMFYEQYF | TGTGCCAGCTCACCGGGTCCTATGTTCTACGAGCAGTACTTC | TRBJ2-7 | NA | TRBV18 | once
CAISDGASGSTNTGELFF | TGTGCCATCAGTGACGGGGCTAGCGGGTCCACGAACACCGGGGAGCTGTTTTTT | TRBJ2-2 | TRBD2 | TRBV10-3 | NA
CASSRTPYNSPLHF | TGTGCCAGCAGTAGAACCCCCTATAATTCACCCCTCCACTTT | TRBJ1-6 | NA | TRBV6-5 | NA
CASSQGGTGVVNTEAFF | TGTGCCAGCAGCCAAGGTGGGACAGGGGTCGTGAACACTGAAGCTTTCTTT | TRBJ1-1 | TRBD1 | TRBV4-2 | NA
CASSSSGASQPQHF | TGTGCCAGCAGTTCATCGGGGGCGAGTCAGCCCCAGCATTTT | TRBJ1-5 | NA | TRBV11-2 | NA
CASSYTSGSPEQYF | TGTGCCAGCAGTTACACTAGCGGGAGCCCCGAGCAGTACTTC | TRBJ2-7 | TRBD2 | TRBV6-5 | NA
CASNGNQETQYF | TGTGCCAGCAACGGGAACCAAGAGACCCAGTACTTC | TRBJ2-5 | NA | TRBV28 | NA
CATEQGASGANVLTF | TGTGCCACCGAACAGGGGGCGAGCGGGGCCAACGTCCTGACTTTC | TRBJ2-6 | TRBD1 | TRBV19 | once
CASSLEIHNEQFF | TGTGCCAGCAGCTTAGAGATCCACAATGAGCAGTTCTTC | TRBJ2-1 | NA | TRBV7-9 | NA
CASSPGTSGSVQETQYF | TGTGCCAGCAGTCCCGGGACTAGCGGTTCGGTCCAAGAGACCCAGTACTTC | TRBJ2-5 | TRBD2 | TRBV2 | NA
CASSATSAPLGTQYF | TGTGCCAGCAGCGCCACTAGCGCCCCTTTGGGGACCCAGTACTTC | TRBJ2-5 | TRBD2 | TRBV9 | NA
CASSPRVGREKLFF | TGTGCCAGCAGCCCTAGGGTGGGAAGGGAAAAACTGTTTTTT | TRBJ1-4 | NA | TRBV3-1/TRBV3-2 | NA
CASSQGPPVPDTQYF | TGTGCCAGCAGCCAGGGACCTCCCGTCCCAGATACGCAGTATTTT | TRBJ2-3 | NA | TRBV3-1/TRBV3-2 | NA
CASTSRGRRYEQYF | TGTGCCAGCACGTCAAGGGGCAGGAGGTACGAGCAGTACTTC | TRBJ2-7 | NA | TRBV2 | NA
CATAQRADNTGELFF | TGTGCCACCGCCCAGCGAGCGGACAACACCGGGGAGCTGTTTTTT | TRBJ2-2 | NA | TRBV24-1 | once